The 27 T cell receptor beta chains listed next were all sequenced from one sample in a study of blood T cell repertoires in COVID-19. Produced via immunoSEQ multiplex PCR; TCRdb's table is partial and in-frame only. The sample comprises some 260,000 clones, roughly 90% of which are singletons, and over 6% rests with the top ten. The sequenced sample consisted of PBMCs or T cells enriched from blood (not recorded which). These TCRs come from a young woman with acute COVID-19.

This rearrangement joins TRBV11-2 to TRBJ2-7, with 9 bases fitting TRBD2. This CDR3 spans 15 amino acids. J was trimmed by 9 bases and V by 1 base; bases with no gene match: 10. Germline CDR1 and CDR2: SGHAT and FQNNGV. The CDR3 DNA is TGTGCCAGCAGCTTAGTGCGGGAGGGCCGGGGTAGGCAGTACTTC. This translates into CASSLVREGRGRQYF.

The J gene is TRBJ2-1, the V gene TRBV6-4; unclear D gene. Trimming removed 8 bases at V and 0 bases at J, with 8 bases between. The CDR3 runs to 13 residues. The germline CDR1 and CDR2 sequences are MRHNA and SNTAGT. The CDR3 DNA reads as TGTGCCAGCGATAGGAGCTCCTACAATGAGCAGTTCTTC. It specifies CASDRSSYNEQFF.

This chain joins TRBV7-9 and TRBJ2-3, with a tentative D call TRBD1 (5 bases). Trimming took off 1 base at V and 1 base at J, with 15 bases between the two ends. This CDR3 contains 17 residues. CDR1 and CDR2 (germline): SEHNR, FQNEAQ (reference sequence). The CDR3: CASSLGGGRERTDTQYF. The CDR3 region has the DNA TGTGCCAGCAGCTTAGGTGGTGGCAGGGAACGCACAGATACGCAGTATTTT.

This clone appeared a few times. The chain links TRBV12-3 or TRBV12-4 to TRBJ1-1, with D possibly matching TRBD1 (5 bases). V was cut by 6 bases and J by 6 bases, with 8 bases left in between. This CDR3 is built from 11 residues. The CDR3 loop reads CASSRQPEAFF. In nucleotides, the CDR3 is TGTGCCAGCAGCCGACAGCCTGAAGCTTTCTTT.

The chain recombines TRBV5-3 with TRBJ1-5, with 8 nucleotides matching TRBD1. Being an ORF, TRBV5-3 has a function that is uncertain. The CDR3 contains 15 residues. V dropped 0 bases and J dropped 6; count of bases not matched to a gene: 5. CDR3 nucleotide sequence: TGTGCCAGAAGCTTGGAGGACAGGGCTCGTCAGCCCCAGCATTTT. As protein: CARSLEDRARQPQHF.

The J gene is TRBJ2-7, the V gene TRBV24-1, with 8 bases aligning to TRBD1. Looked up from germline, CDR1 is KGHDR and CDR2 is SFDVKD. With V trimmed by 0 bases and J by 2 bases, 8 bases remained unmatched. The CDR3 extends over 17 amino acids. The CDR3 is CATSDLQGTGRTYEQYF. CDR3 sequence (DNA): TGTGCCACCAGTGATTTGCAGGGGACAGGTCGAACCTACGAGCAGTACTTC.

This clone was seen a single time. The V and J genes are TRBV7-8 and TRBJ1-2, with D unresolved. The germline V gene has CDR1 SGHVS and CDR2 FQNEAQ. The length of the CDR3 is 13 residues. Trimming shortened V by 6 bases and J by 8 bases, and 16 bases separated the two germline ends. The CDR3: CASSPTAGRGYTF. CDR3 DNA sequence: TGTGCCAGCAGTCCAACAGCGGGTCGGGGCTACACCTTC.

The V gene is TRBV7-8, the J gene TRBJ2-7; the match to TRBD1 covers 7 bases. Germline V gene data show CDR1 as SGHVS and CDR2 as FQNEAQ. The CDR3 has 15 residues. V lost 5 bases, J lost 0 bases, and 7 bases stayed unmatched. This CDR3 is CASSLGTVVSYEQYF. CDR3 bases: TGTGCCAGCAGCCTAGGGACAGTCGTCTCCTACGAGCAGTACTTC. Full variable domain (rest looked up from reference TRBV7-8 and TRBJ2-7): GAGVSQSPRYKVAKRGQDVALRCDPISGHVSLFWYQQALGQGPEFLTYFQNEAQLDKSGLPSDRFFAERPEGSVSTLKIQRTQQEDSAVYLCASSLGTVVSYEQYFGPGTRLTVT.

The chain uses TRBV19 and TRBJ1-2; 9 positions agree with TRBD1. V shed 3 bases and J 5 bases; nucleotides not matched to a gene: 10. Germline assignment: CDR1 LNHDA and CDR2 SQIVND (reference sequence). The CDR3 is 16 residues long. CDR3 protein: CASSIPTGGIGYGYTF. In DNA form, the CDR3 reads TGTGCCAGTAGTATCCCCACAGGGGGCATCGGGTATGGCTACACCTTC.

V and J are TRBV4-1 and TRBJ1-2; no firm D call. Germline CDR1 is MGHRA and CDR2 is YSYEKL. Trimming cost V 2 bases and J 4 bases, with 17 bases left between them. The CDR3 has 16 amino acids. CDR3 DNA: TGCGCCAGCAGCCAACCTCTCCCCCGAGCGGGCTATGGCTACACCTTC. This encodes CASSQPLPRAGYGYTF.

This rearrangement joins TRBV11-1 to TRBJ2-7, with D hard to call. The germline V gene has CDR1 SGHAT and CDR2 FQDESV (reference sequence). The CDR3 runs to 13 residues. Trimming left V 4 bases short and J 3 bases short, with 10 bases between. The CDR3 spells CASSSNSGYEQYF. CDR3 sequence (DNA): TGTGCCAGCAGCTCGAATAGTGGCTACGAGCAGTACTTC.

The V gene is TRBV28, the J gene TRBJ1-1; possibly TRBD1 for D (5 bases). The CDR3 extends over 14 amino acids. V was trimmed by 5 bases and J by 2 bases, leaving 12 bases between them. The germline CDR1 and CDR2 sequences are MDHEN and SYDVKM. This CDR3 reads CASSTQGLNTEAFF. In DNA, the CDR3 is TGTGCCAGCAGTACCCAGGGTCTAAACACTGAAGCTTTCTTT.

The chain has TRBV7-2 and TRBJ2-1; perhaps TRBD2 as D (7 bases). The CDR3 is made up of 18 amino acids. The germline CDR1 and CDR2 sequences are SGHTA and FQGNSA. V lost 2 bases, J lost 0 bases, and 17 bases lay in between. The DNA for the CDR3 is TGTGCCAGCAGCTTAATCCTTGGGGGGGCCAGCTCCTACAATGAGCAGTTCTTC. It yields the protein CASSLILGGASSYNEQFF.

The CDR3 region has the DNA TGTGCCAGCAGTTTAGAGATGAACACTGAAGCTTTCTTT. It encodes CASSLEMNTEAFF. The J gene is TRBJ1-1, the V gene TRBV28; no firm D call. Germline V gene sequence: CDR1 MDHEN, CDR2 SYDVKM. The V gene lost 2 bases and the J gene lost 0 bases, with 4 bases spanning the gap. The CDR3 totals 13 residues.

This chain links TRBV6-5 with TRBJ1-1; 7 positions match TRBD1. CDR3 length: 13 residues. Germline V CDR1 and CDR2: MNHEY, SVGAGI. V shed 8 bases and J 5 bases; nucleotides not matched to a gene: 8. For the CDR3, the DNA is TGTGCCAGCGGGGTACAGGGGAGGACTGAAGCTTTCTTT. Translation gives CASGVQGRTEAFF.

The gene calls are TRBV5-5 and TRBJ2-1; D perhaps matches TRBD2 (6 bases). V was clipped by 4 bases and J by 4 bases, with 18 bases between them. The germline V gene has CDR1 SGHKS and CDR2 YYEKEE (reference sequence). This CDR3 has 16 residues. The CDR3 reads CASSPLTGVGYNEQFF. The CDR3 bases are TGTGCCAGCAGCCCCTTAACGGGAGTGGGTTACAATGAGCAGTTCTTC.

The gene calls are TRBV7-9 and TRBJ2-7, with D possibly matching TRBD2 (5 bases). V dropped 7 bases and J dropped 0 bases, with 13 bases sitting between them. Germline-derived CDR1 and CDR2 are SEHNR and FQNEAQ (reference sequence). This CDR3 region has 14 residues. The CDR3 sequence: CASTPPGYSYEQYF. In DNA form, the CDR3 reads TGTGCCAGCACCCCCCCGGGGTACTCCTACGAGCAGTACTTC.

The chain couples TRBV27 to TRBJ2-3, with 7 positions matching TRBD1. With 5 bases clipped from V and 7 bases from J, the junction kept 12 bases outside the gene matches. Germline loops: CDR1 MNHEY, CDR2 SMNVEV (reference sequence). The CDR3 is made up of 15 amino acids. The DNA for the CDR3 is TGTGCCAGCAGTCTACGGGACAGAACACAGAATACGCAGTATTTT. Residues: CASSLRDRTQNTQYF.

The CDR3, as DNA: TGTGCCACCGATAAATGGGGGCGAGAGACCCAGTACTTC. This codes for CATDKWGRETQYF. J is TRBJ2-5 and V is TRBV6-5; D might be TRBD1 (6 bases). Trimming pared 10 bases from V and 4 bases from J, leaving 16 bases between. This CDR3 has 13 residues. Per germline, CDR1 MNHEY and CDR2 SVGAGI.

This clone was observed many times. The chain uses TRBV7-9 and TRBJ1-3; D not resolved. There are 17 residues in the CDR3. Per germline, CDR1 SEHNR and CDR2 FQNEAQ (reference sequence). Trimming removed 0 bases at V and 0 bases at J, with 12 bases between. The CDR3 here is CASSLALGLNSGNTIYF. The CDR3 DNA reads as TGTGCCAGCAGCTTAGCGCTCGGACTGAACTCTGGAAACACCATATATTTT.

This chain joins TRBV4-1 and TRBJ2-1, with 11 nucleotides matching TRBD1. CDR1 is MGHRA and CDR2 is YSYEKL in the germline V gene. V lost 2 bases, J lost 15 bases, and 9 bases stayed unmatched. The CDR3 consists of 14 residues. CDR3: CASSQRTGGPLWFF. As DNA, the CDR3 is TGCGCCAGCAGCCAACGGACAGGGGGCCCCTTGTGGTTCTTC.

The gene calls are TRBV10-3 and TRBJ2-1, with 10 bases fitting TRBD2. CDR1 and CDR2 (germline): ENHRY, SYGVKD. With 4 bases clipped from V and 9 bases from J, the junction kept 6 bases outside the gene matches. There are 14 residues in the CDR3. CDR3 in amino acids: CAISAQREGFEQFF. The CDR3, as DNA: TGTGCCATCAGTGCCCAGCGGGAGGGATTTGAGCAGTTCTTC.

Here the CDR3 reads CASSFGQSNQPQHF. In DNA, the CDR3 is TGTGCCAGCAGCTTCGGACAGAGCAATCAGCCCCAGCATTTT. The V call is TRBV7-2, the J call TRBJ1-5; maybe TRBD1 (6 bases). The CDR3 consists of 14 residues. V was pared by 3 bases and J by 1 base, with 7 bases between. CDR1 SGHTA and CDR2 FQGNSA come from the germline V gene.

This rearrangement joins TRBV5-1 to TRBJ2-7, with TRBD2 matching 11 bases. J was trimmed by 3 bases and V by 3 bases; bases with no gene match: 11. Germline CDR1 reads SGHRS; CDR2 reads YFSETQ. This CDR3 has 17 amino acids. This CDR3 is CASSSTSGGTSHYEQYF. The CDR3 DNA sequence: TGCGCCAGCAGCTCTACTAGCGGGGGCACTTCCCACTACGAGCAGTACTTC.

The rearrangement joins TRBV27 to TRBJ2-5, with 8 bases that match TRBD1. Germline lookup yields CDR1 MNHEY and CDR2 SMNVEV (reference sequence). The CDR3 contains 15 residues. Trimming removed 5 bases from V and 5 bases from J; junction bases left unmatched: 10. This CDR3 is CASSKDQGARETQYF. The CDR3 nucleotides read TGTGCCAGCAGTAAGGACCAGGGGGCGAGGGAGACCCAGTACTTC.

Worth noting for this clone: No DNA is shown, since the ends of the CDR3 on it are uncertain; the CDR3 is the one TCRdb lists. The rearrangement links TRBV12-2 to TRBJ2-1; the DNA was not compared with TRBD2, the D call given in the table. TRBV12-2 is a pseudogene. The CDR3 is 12 amino acids long, termini counted. CDR3 protein: CGVAGGNNEQFF.

The genes are TRBV27 and TRBJ2-3; TRBD2 aligns across 12 bases. CDR1 MNHEY and CDR2 SMNVEV come from the germline V gene (reference sequence). This CDR3 spans 17 amino acids. V dropped 5 bases and J dropped 4; count of bases not matched to a gene: 10. The CDR3 bases are TGTGCCAGCAGTGGGCGGACTAGCGGGAAGACCTCAGATACGCAGTATTTT. Translation gives CASSGRTSGKTSDTQYF.